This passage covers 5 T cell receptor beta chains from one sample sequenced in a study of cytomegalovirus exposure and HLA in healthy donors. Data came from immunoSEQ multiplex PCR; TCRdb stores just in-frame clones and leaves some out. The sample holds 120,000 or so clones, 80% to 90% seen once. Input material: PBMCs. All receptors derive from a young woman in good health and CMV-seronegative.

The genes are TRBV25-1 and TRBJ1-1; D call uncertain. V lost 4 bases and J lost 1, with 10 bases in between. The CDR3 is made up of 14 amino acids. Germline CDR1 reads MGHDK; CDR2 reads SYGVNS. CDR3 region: CASSGGSSNTEAFF. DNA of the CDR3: TGTGCCAGCAGTGGAGGCAGCTCGAACACTGAAGCTTTCTTT.

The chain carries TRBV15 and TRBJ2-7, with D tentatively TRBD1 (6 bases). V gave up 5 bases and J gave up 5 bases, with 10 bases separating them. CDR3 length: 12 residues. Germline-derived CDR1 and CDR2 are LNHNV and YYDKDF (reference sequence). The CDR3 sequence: CATSDHRDEQYF. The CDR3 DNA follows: TGTGCCACCAGCGACCACAGGGACGAGCAGTACTTC.

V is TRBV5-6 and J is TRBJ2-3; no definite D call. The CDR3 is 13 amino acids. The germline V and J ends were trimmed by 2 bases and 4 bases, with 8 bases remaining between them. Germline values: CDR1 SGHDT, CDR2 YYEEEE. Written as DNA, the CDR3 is TGTGCCAGCAGCTTTGAAAGCCCAGATACGCAGTATTTT. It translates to CASSFESPDTQYF.

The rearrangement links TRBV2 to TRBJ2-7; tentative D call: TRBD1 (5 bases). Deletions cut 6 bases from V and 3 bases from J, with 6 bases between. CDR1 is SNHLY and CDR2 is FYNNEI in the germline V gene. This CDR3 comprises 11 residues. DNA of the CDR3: TGTGCCAGCAGAGACAGCTACGAGCAGTACTTC. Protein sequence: CASRDSYEQYF.

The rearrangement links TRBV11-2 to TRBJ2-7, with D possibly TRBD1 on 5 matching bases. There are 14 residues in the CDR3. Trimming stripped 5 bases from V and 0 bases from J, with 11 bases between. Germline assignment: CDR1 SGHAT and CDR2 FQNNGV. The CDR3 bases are TGTGCCAGCAGCCAAGGGGTTAGCTCCTACGAGCAGTACTTC. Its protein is CASSQGVSSYEQYF.